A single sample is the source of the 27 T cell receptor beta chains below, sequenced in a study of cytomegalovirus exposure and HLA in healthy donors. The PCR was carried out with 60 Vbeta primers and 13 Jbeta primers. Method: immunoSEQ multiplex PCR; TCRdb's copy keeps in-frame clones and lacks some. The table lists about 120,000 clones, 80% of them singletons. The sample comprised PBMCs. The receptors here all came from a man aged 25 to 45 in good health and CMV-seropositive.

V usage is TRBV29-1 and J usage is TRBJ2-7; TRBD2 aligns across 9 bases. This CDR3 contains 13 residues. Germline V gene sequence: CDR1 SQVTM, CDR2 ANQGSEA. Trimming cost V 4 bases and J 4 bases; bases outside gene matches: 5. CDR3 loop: CSVVKRGAYEQYF. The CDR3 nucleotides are TGCAGCGTTGTTAAGCGGGGGGCATACGAGCAGTACTTC.

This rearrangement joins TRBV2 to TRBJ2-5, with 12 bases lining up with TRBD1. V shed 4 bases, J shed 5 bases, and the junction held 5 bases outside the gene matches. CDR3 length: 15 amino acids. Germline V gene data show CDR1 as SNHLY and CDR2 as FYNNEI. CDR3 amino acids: CASSGPGQGAETQYF. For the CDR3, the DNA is TGTGCCAGCAGTGGCCCGGGACAGGGGGCGGAGACCCAGTACTTC.

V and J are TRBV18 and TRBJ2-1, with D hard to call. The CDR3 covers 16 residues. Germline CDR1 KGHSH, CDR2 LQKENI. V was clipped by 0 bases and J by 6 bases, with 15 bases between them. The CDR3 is CASSPPTPSLFNEQFF. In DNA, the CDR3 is TGTGCCAGCTCACCACCCACCCCATCACTTTTCAATGAGCAGTTCTTC. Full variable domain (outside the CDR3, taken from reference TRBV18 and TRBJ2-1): NAGVMQNPRHLVRRRGQEARLRCSPMKGHSHVYWYRQLPEEGLKFMVYLQKENIIDESGMPKERFSAEFPKEGPSILRIQQVVRGDSAAYFCASSPPTPSLFNEQFFGPGTRLTVL.

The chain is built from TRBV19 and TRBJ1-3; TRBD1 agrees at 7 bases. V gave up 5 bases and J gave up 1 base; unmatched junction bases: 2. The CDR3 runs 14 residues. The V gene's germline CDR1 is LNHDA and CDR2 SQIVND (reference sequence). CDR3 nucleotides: TGTGCCAGTAGTGTGACAGGGTCTGGAAACACCATATATTTT. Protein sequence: CASSVTGSGNTIYF. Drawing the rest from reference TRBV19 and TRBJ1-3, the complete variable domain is DGGITQSPKYLFRKEGQNVTLSCEQNLNHDAMYWYRQDPGQGLRLIYYSQIVNDFQKGDIAEGYSVSREKKESFPLTVTSAQKNPTAFYLCASSVTGSGNTIYFGEGSWLTVV.

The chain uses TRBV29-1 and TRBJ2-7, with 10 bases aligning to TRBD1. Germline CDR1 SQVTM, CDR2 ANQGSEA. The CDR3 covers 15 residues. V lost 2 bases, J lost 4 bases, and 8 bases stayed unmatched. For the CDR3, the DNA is TGCAGCGTTGAACTAACCAGGGACAGGGGATACGAGCAGTACTTC. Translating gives CSVELTRDRGYEQYF.

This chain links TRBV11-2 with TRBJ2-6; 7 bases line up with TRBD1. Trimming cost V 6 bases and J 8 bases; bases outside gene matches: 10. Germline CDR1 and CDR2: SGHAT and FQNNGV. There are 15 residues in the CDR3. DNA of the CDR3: TGTGCCAGCAGGTCAATAAACAGGGGCTCCAACGTCCTGACTTTC. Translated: CASRSINRGSNVLTF.

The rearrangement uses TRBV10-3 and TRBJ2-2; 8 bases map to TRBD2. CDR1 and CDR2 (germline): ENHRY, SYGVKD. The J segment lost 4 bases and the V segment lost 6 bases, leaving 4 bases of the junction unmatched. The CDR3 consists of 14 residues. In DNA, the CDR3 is TGTGCCATCAGCCAGACTAGCGCCACCGGGGAGCTGTTTTTT. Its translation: CAISQTSATGELFF.

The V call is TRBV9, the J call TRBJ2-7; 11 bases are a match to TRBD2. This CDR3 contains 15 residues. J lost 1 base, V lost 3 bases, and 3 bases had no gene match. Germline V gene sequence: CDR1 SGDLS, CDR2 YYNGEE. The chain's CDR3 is CASSEGLADSYEQYF. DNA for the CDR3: TGTGCCAGCAGCGAGGGACTAGCGGATTCCTACGAGCAGTACTTC.

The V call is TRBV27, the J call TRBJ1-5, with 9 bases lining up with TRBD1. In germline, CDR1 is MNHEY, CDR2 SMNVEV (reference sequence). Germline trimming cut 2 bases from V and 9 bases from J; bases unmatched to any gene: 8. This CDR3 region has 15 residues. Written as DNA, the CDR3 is TGTGCCAGCAGTTTAAAGGGGACAGGGAGGTGGCCCCAGCATTTT. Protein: CASSLKGTGRWPQHF.

The CDR3 loop is CASKLAGDYEQYF. In nucleotides, the CDR3 is TGTGCCAGCAAGCTTGCGGGGGACTACGAGCAGTACTTC. V and J are TRBV2 and TRBJ2-7; 7 bases agree with TRBD2. Germline assignment: CDR1 SNHLY and CDR2 FYNNEI. V lost 7 bases to trimming and J lost 3 bases; unmatched junction nucleotides: 6. The CDR3 totals 13 residues.

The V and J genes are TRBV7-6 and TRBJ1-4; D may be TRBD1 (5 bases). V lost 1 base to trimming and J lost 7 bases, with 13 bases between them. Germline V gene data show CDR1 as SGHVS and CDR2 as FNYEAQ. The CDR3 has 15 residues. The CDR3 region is CASSLERREGEKLFF. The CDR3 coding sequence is TGTGCCAGCAGCTTAGAGCGCAGGGAAGGTGAAAAACTGTTTTTT.

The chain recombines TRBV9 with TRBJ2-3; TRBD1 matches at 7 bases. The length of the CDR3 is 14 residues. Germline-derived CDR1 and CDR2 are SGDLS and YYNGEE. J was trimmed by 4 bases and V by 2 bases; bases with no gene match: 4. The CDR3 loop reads CASSVAQGPDTQYF. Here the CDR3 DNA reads TGTGCCAGCAGCGTTGCACAGGGGCCAGATACGCAGTATTTT.

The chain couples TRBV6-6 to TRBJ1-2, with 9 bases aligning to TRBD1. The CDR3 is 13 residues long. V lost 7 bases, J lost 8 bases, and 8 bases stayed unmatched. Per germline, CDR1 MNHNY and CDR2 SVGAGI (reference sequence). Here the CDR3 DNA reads TGTGCCAGCACCCTGGGACAGGGCTGGGGCTACACCTTC. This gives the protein CASTLGQGWGYTF.

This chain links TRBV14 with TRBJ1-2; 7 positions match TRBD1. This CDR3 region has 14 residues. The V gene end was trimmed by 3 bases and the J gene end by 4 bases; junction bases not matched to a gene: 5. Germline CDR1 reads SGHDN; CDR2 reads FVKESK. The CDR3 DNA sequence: TGTGCCAGCAGCCACAACGACAGGGCCTATGGCTACACCTTC. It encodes CASSHNDRAYGYTF.

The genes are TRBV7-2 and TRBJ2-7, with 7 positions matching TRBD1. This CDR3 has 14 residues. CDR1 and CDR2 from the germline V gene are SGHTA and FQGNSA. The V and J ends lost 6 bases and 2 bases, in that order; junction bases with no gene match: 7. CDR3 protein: CASRNRQGPYEQYF. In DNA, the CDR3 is TGTGCCAGCAGAAACAGACAGGGCCCCTACGAGCAGTACTTC. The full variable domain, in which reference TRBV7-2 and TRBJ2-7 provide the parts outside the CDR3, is GAGVSQSPSNKVTEKGKDVELRCDPISGHTALYWYRQSLGQGLEFLIYFQGNSAPDKSGLPSDRFSAERTGGSVSTLTIQRTQQEDSAVYLCASRNRQGPYEQYFGPGTRLTVT.

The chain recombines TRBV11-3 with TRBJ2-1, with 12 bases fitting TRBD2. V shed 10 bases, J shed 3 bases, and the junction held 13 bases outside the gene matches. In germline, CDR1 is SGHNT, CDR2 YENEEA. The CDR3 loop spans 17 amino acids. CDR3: CANLLAGGLNDYNEQFF. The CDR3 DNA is TGTGCCAATTTACTAGCGGGGGGACTTAATGACTACAATGAGCAGTTCTTC.

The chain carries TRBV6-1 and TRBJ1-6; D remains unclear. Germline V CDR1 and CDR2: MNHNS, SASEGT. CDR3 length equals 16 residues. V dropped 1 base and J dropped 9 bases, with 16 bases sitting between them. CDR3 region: CASSEENNSGGSPLHF. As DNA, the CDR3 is TGTGCCAGCAGTGAAGAGAACAACTCGGGAGGTTCACCCCTCCACTTT.

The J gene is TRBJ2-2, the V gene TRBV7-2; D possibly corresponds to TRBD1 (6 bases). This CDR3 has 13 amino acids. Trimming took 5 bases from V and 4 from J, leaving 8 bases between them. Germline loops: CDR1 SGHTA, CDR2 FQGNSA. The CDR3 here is CASSPDSTGELFF. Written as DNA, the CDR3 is TGTGCCAGCAGCCCGGACAGCACCGGGGAGCTGTTTTTT.

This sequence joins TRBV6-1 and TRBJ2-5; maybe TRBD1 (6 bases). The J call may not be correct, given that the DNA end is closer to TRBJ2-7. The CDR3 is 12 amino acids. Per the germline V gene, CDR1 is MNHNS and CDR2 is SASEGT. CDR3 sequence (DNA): TGTGCCAGCAGTGAACACAGGGACGAGCAGTACTTC. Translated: CASSEHRDEQYF.

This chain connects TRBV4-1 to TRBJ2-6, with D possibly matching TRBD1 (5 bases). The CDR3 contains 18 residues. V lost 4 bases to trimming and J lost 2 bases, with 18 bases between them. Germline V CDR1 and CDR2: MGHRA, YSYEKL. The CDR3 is CASSPTGRASAGANVLTF. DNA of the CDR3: TGCGCCAGCAGCCCCACCGGCAGGGCCTCAGCTGGGGCCAACGTCCTGACTTTC.

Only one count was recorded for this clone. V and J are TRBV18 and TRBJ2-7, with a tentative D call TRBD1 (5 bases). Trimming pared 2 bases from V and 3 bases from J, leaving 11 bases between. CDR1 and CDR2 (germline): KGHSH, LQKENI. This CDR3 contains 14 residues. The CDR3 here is CASSPRTTYYEQYF. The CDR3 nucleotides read TGTGCCAGCTCACCAAGGACAACCTACTACGAGCAGTACTTC.

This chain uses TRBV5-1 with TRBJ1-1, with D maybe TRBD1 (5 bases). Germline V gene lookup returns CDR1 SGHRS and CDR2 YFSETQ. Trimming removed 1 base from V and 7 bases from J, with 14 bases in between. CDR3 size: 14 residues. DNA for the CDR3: TGCGCCAGCAGCTTGCAGGGCCCGGAGGGTGAAGCTTTCTTT. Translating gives CASSLQGPEGEAFF.

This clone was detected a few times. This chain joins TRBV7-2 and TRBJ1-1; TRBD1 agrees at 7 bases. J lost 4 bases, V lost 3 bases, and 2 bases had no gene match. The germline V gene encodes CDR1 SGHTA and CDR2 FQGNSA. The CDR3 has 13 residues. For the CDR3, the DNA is TGTGCCAGCAGCTTGACAGGGTTCACTGAAGCTTTCTTT. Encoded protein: CASSLTGFTEAFF.

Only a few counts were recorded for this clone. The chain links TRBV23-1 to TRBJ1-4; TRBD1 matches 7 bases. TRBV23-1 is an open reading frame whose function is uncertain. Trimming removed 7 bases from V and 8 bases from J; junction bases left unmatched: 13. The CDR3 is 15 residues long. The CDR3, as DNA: TGCGCCAGCACCGAGACAGGGTTTAGCGACGAAAAACTGTTTTTT. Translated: CASTETGFSDEKLFF.

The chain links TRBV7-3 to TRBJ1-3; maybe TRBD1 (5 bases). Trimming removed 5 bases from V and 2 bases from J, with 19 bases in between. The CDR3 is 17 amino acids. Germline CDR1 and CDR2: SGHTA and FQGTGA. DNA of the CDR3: TGTGCCAGCAGCGGTACCGGGACTCTCGTCCCTGGAAACACCATATATTTT. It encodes CASSGTGTLVPGNTIYF. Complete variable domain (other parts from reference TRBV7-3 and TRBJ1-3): GAGVSQTPSNKVTEKGKYVELRCDPISGHTALYWYRQSLGQGPEFLIYFQGTGAADDSGLPNDRFFAVRPEGSVSTLKIQRTERGDSAVYLCASSGTGTLVPGNTIYFGEGSWLTVV.

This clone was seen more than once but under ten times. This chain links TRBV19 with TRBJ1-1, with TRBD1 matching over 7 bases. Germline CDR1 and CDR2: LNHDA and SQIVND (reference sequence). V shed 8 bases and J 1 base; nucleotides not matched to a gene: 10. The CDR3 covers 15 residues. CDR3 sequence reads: CASRIRGQQNTEAFF. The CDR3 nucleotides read TGTGCCAGTCGAATCCGGGGACAGCAGAACACTGAAGCTTTCTTT.

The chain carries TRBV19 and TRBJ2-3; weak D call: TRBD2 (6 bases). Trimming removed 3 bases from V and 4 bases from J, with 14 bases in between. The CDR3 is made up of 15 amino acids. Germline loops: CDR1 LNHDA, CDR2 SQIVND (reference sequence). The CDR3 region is CASSMRDSPSDTQYF. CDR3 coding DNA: TGTGCCAGTAGTATGCGGGACTCTCCTTCAGATACGCAGTATTTT.